A single sample gave rise to the 21 T cell receptor beta chains below, sequenced in a study of OX40 agonist ivuxolimab in advanced cancers. This table comes from immunoSEQ multiplex PCR, and its TCRdb copy is limited to in-frame clones, with some not included. The top ten clones hold roughly a quarter of a sample with some 35,000 clones, approximately 80% of them seen once. Sequenced here: CD4+ or CD8+ T cells sorted from blood, sampled in a trial of the OX40 agonist ivuxolimab. The receptors originated from an adult with an advanced solid tumor such as melanoma, head and neck, liver or kidney cancer.

The gene calls are TRBV30 and TRBJ2-7; 10 positions agree with TRBD1. The CDR3 spans 14 residues. Germline lookup yields CDR1 GTSNPN and CDR2 SVGIG (reference sequence). Trimming removed 0 bases from V and 2 bases from J; junction bases left unmatched: 1. CDR3 sequence: CAWSVGQGAYEQYF. The CDR3 DNA follows: TGTGCCTGGAGTGTCGGACAGGGGGCCTACGAGCAGTACTTC.

This chain links TRBV7-2 with TRBJ2-1; D may be TRBD1 or TRBD2 (5 bases each). V lost 5 bases and J 5 bases, leaving 16 bases between the germline ends. This CDR3 is 15 amino acids long. Germline lookup yields CDR1 SGHTA and CDR2 FQGNSA. The CDR3 region has the DNA TGTGCCAGCAGCACCGGTCCGGGACGCAACAATGAGCAGTTCTTC. Translating gives CASSTGPGRNNEQFF.

V is TRBV6-5 and J is TRBJ2-5, with 7 bases that match TRBD1. The germline gives CDR1 MNHEY, CDR2 SVGAGI. Germline trimming cut 3 bases from V and 5 bases from J; bases unmatched to any gene: 3. CDR3 size: 13 residues. As DNA, the CDR3 is TGTGCCAGCAGTTATGACAGGGTCGAGACCCAGTACTTC. As protein: CASSYDRVETQYF.

Comment on this clone: Within the sample, other DNA sequences also encode this same CDR3. V usage is TRBV5-1 and J usage is TRBJ1-1; D unresolved. The CDR3 covers 13 residues. The V gene's germline CDR1 is SGHRS and CDR2 YFSETQ. The CDR3 loop is CASRTGLNTEAFF. In DNA form, the CDR3 reads TGCGCTTCCAGGACGGGTCTGAACACTGAAGCTTTCTTT.

This clone came up a few times. The chain has TRBV27 and TRBJ1-6; 7 positions match TRBD1. Germline lookup yields CDR1 MNHEY and CDR2 SMNVEV (reference sequence). J was trimmed by 6 bases and V by 6 bases; bases with no gene match: 8. This CDR3 has 15 residues. The CDR3 loop is CASSLTGTGNSPLHF. As DNA, the CDR3 is TGTGCCAGCAGCCTGACAGGGACGGGTAATTCACCCCTCCACTTT.

This clone has only a few counts. The chain uses TRBV10-2 and TRBJ1-6, with 8 bases lining up with TRBD1. CDR1 and CDR2 from the germline V gene are WSHSY and SAAADI. The CDR3 runs 14 residues. J gave up 4 bases and V 6 bases, and 2 bases lay outside the gene matches. DNA for the CDR3: TGCGCCAGCAGGGGACAGGAGTATAATTCACCCCTCCACTTT. It codes for CASRGQEYNSPLHF.

The V call is TRBV2, the J call TRBJ1-4; possible D gene TRBD1, 5 bases. Germline CDR1 SNHLY, CDR2 FYNNEI. V dropped 5 bases and J dropped 8 bases, with 24 bases sitting between them. The CDR3 totals 17 residues. CDR3 DNA sequence: TGTGCCAGCAGTCCACATCGTGCGCGGGGGTGGGGAGAAAAACTGTTTTTT. It codes for CASSPHRARGWGEKLFF. Using reference TRBV2 and TRBJ1-4 for the parts outside the CDR3, the full variable domain is EPEVTQTPSHQVTQMGQEVILRCVPISNHLYFYWYRQILGQKVEFLVSFYNNEISEKSEIFDDQFSVERPDGSNFTLKIRSTKLEDSAMYFCASSPHRARGWGEKLFFGSGTQLSVL.

The chain joins TRBV9 to TRBJ1-3, with TRBD1 identical over 7 bases. Trimming at V came to 4 bases and at J to 0 bases, leaving 4 bases not matched to a gene. Germline V CDR1 and CDR2: SGDLS, YYNGEE. This CDR3 is 15 amino acids long. The CDR3 loop reads CASSPRDSSGNTIYF. CDR3 nucleotide sequence: TGTGCCAGCAGCCCGCGGGACAGCTCTGGAAACACCATATATTTT. The entire variable domain, with the rest obtained from reference TRBV9 and TRBJ1-3, is as follows: DSGVTQTPKHLITATGQRVTLRCSPRSGDLSVYWYQQSLDQGLQFLIQYYNGEERAKGNILERFSAQQFPDLHSELNLSSLELGDSALYFCASSPRDSSGNTIYFGEGSWLTVV.

This clone was counted between two and nine times. The V gene is TRBV11-2, the J gene TRBJ1-1; D may be TRBD1 (5 bases). V was cut by 0 bases and J by 12 bases, with 14 bases left in between. The CDR3 covers 13 residues. Germline V gene lookup returns CDR1 SGHAT and CDR2 FQNNGV. The CDR3 DNA sequence: TGTGCCAGCAGCTTAGAATCCGGGGCCACAACTTTCTTT. Translation: CASSLESGATTFF.

With respect to this clone: At one of its ends the junction is not consistent with the germline gene, which may arise from a read error. This rearrangement joins TRBV25-1 to TRBJ1-1, with a possible D match to TRBD1 (5 bases). This CDR3 comprises 13 residues. The germline gives CDR1 MGHDK, CDR2 SYGVNS. CDR3: CASSGAGPNGALF. In nucleotides, the CDR3 is TGTGCCAGTAGCGGGGCTGGGCCGAATGGGGCCCTTTTT.

The J gene is TRBJ1-1, the V gene TRBV6-1; D remains unclear. This CDR3 comprises 14 residues. The V and J ends lost 4 bases and 3 bases respectively, with 12 bases between them. From germline, CDR1 is MNHNS and CDR2 SASEGT. The CDR3 spells CASSGDLRYTEAFF. Here the CDR3 DNA reads TGTGCCAGCAGTGGTGACCTGAGGTACACTGAAGCTTTCTTT.

Only a few counts were recorded for this clone. The CDR3 loop is CAWSTPGQGRGYTF. The CDR3 nucleotides are TGTGCCTGGAGTACTCCGGGACAGGGACGTGGCTACACCTTC. The chain links TRBV30 to TRBJ1-2, with TRBD1 matching 9 bases. Germline CDR1 and CDR2: GTSNPN and SVGIG (reference sequence). This CDR3 region has 14 residues. V lost 2 bases, J lost 7 bases, and 8 bases stayed unmatched.

The chain has TRBV5-4 and TRBJ2-1; 7 bases align to TRBD2. Trimming removed 4 bases from V and 0 bases from J; junction bases left unmatched: 4. Germline values: CDR1 SGHNT, CDR2 YYREEE (reference sequence). The CDR3 has 15 amino acids. The CDR3 is CASSPPSGSYNEQFF. Written as DNA, the CDR3 is TGTGCCAGCAGCCCTCCTAGCGGCTCCTACAATGAGCAGTTCTTC. The whole variable domain, filled in from reference TRBV5-4 and TRBJ2-1, reads ETGVTQSPTHLIKTRGQQVTLRCSSQSGHNTVSWYQQALGQGPQFIFQYYREEENGRGNFPPRFSGLQFPNYSSELNVNALELDDSALYLCASSPPSGSYNEQFFGPGTRLTVL.

The J gene is TRBJ1-4, the V gene TRBV5-8; no clear D gene. Germline V lookup: CDR1 SGHTS, CDR2 YDEGEE. CDR3 length: 16 amino acids. V gave up 0 bases and J gave up 0 bases, with 9 bases separating them. The DNA for the CDR3 is TGTGCCAGCAGCTTGGTGGTAGGACCAACTAATGAAAAACTGTTTTTT. This gives the protein CASSLVVGPTNEKLFF. The variable domain in full, with the rest retrieved from reference TRBV5-8 and TRBJ1-4, is EAGVTQSPTHLIKTRGQQATLRCSPISGHTSVYWYQQALGLGLQFLLWYDEGEERNRGNFPPRFSGRQFPNYSSELNVNALELEDSALYLCASSLVVGPTNEKLFFGSGTQLSVL.

The rearrangement joins TRBV5-8 to TRBJ2-1, with 7 bases identical to TRBD2. Looked up from germline, CDR1 is SGHTS and CDR2 is YDEGEE. V shed 7 bases and J 13 bases; nucleotides not matched to a gene: 11. The CDR3 is 12 residues long. The CDR3 DNA reads TGTGCCAGCGTATGGATTAGCGGGCCTCAGTTCTTC. Translating gives CASVWISGPQFF.

V is TRBV10-3 and J is TRBJ2-5; D might be TRBD2 (7 bases). The DNA matches TRBJ2-7 better at its end, which makes the J call doubtful. The CDR3 totals 12 residues. Germline V gives CDR1 ENHRY, CDR2 SYGVKD. As DNA, the CDR3 is TGTGCCTCTGAAGGGGGGGGCCACGAGCAGTACTTC. The encoded protein is CASEGGGHEQYF.

The chain joins TRBV30 to TRBJ1-3, with unresolved D. Germline V gene lookup returns CDR1 GTSNPN and CDR2 SVGIG (reference sequence). This CDR3 comprises 11 residues. With 4 bases removed from V and 6 bases from J, the gap between germline ends came to 7 bases. The CDR3 protein is CAWTFSNTIYF. CDR3 DNA sequence: TGTGCCTGGACCTTTTCAAACACCATATATTTT.

The chain employs TRBV4-1 and TRBJ2-3, with no clear D. The CDR3 spans 14 residues. The germline V and J ends were trimmed by 2 bases and 1 base, with 7 bases remaining between them. The germline gives CDR1 MGHRA, CDR2 YSYEKL. CDR3 sequence reads: CASSQYGRTDTQYF. CDR3 DNA: TGCGCCAGCAGCCAATACGGTCGCACAGATACGCAGTATTTT.

The chain combines TRBV28 with TRBJ1-2, with D unclear. Per germline, CDR1 MDHEN and CDR2 SYDVKM. Trimming removed 6 bases at V and 2 bases at J, with 4 bases between. The CDR3 sequence is 11 residues long. CDR3 DNA: TGTGCCAGCAGGTGGAACTATGGCTACACCTTC. Amino acids: CASRWNYGYTF.

Only one count was recorded for this clone. The chain couples TRBV9 to TRBJ2-3, with a possible D match to TRBD1 (5 bases). The CDR3 spans 14 residues. Germline values: CDR1 SGDLS, CDR2 YYNGEE. Trimming removed 0 bases from V and 1 base from J, with 6 bases in between. The CDR3 DNA reads as TGTGCCAGCAGCGTAGGCAGGGGCACAGATACGCAGTATTTT. It translates to CASSVGRGTDTQYF.

This chain joins TRBV12-5 and TRBJ1-5; 7 bases line up with TRBD1. Per germline, CDR1 LGHNT and CDR2 FRNRAP. This CDR3 spans 13 amino acids. V was clipped by 6 bases and J by 10 bases; unmatched bases: 9. The CDR3, as DNA: TGTGCTAGTGGCTTGTTCGACAGGGACCCCCAGCATTTT. Translating it yields CASGLFDRDPQHF.